This T cell receptor beta chain derives from a study of ipilimumab plus nivolumab after autologous stem cell transplantation. Across the study: DLBCL patients had primary refractory or relapsed disease.

Starting 14 to 28 days after autologous transplant, ipilimumab 1 mg/kg was given. Patients got 3 mg/kg IV nivolumab weeks 1, 4, 7, 10, then biweekly through week 26. General study findings and limits: The authors say TCR, Treg and microbiome findings warrant further study.

The data were produced by immunoSEQ multiplex PCR, yet TCRdb's version contains in-frame clones alone and is incomplete. Here the sample spans about 22,000 clones, over 70% being singletons. On this clone itself: Its matching antigen is unknown.

The specimen comprised PBMCs, sampled in a trial of ipilimumab plus nivolumab as post-transplant consolidation. The TCR was taken from a male donor with diffuse large B-cell lymphoma.

The CDR3: CASSEDSNTEAFF. In DNA form, the CDR3 reads TGCGCCAGCAGCGAAGACAGTAACACTGAAGCTTTCTTT. V and J are TRBV5-1 and TRBJ1-1, with D maybe TRBD1 (5 bases). Germline V CDR1 and CDR2: SGHRS, YFSETQ. The CDR3 is 13 residues long. The V end lost 4 bases, the J end lost 2 bases, and 9 bases lay between the germline ends. The whole variable domain, filled in from reference TRBV5-1 and TRBJ1-1, reads KAGVTQTPRYLIKTRGQQVTLSCSPISGHRSVSWYQQTPGQGLQFLFEYFSETQRNKGNFPGRFSGRQFSNSRSEMNVSTLELGDSALYLCASSEDSNTEAFFGQGTRLTVV.